This TCR beta chain was observed in a study of cytomegalovirus exposure and HLA in healthy donors. Study-level background: Earlier findings included 117 million unique TCR beta sequences obtained from around 180 million T cells. General study results and limits: The later analysis indicated that the majority of CMV-associated TCR beta chains appeared HLA-restricted. Roughly even sequencing depth across donors was the assumption behind the presence/absence analyses.

A word on this clone: Its specificity is not known.

The PCR made use of 60 Vbeta and 13 Jbeta primers. Here immunoSEQ multiplex PCR was the method, and the copy in TCRdb shows in-frame clones only, minus some. The repertoire consists of 120,000 or so clones, with 60% to 85% occurring once and the leading ten covering 6.3%. The clonotype was recovered from a woman aged 40 to 50 in good health and CMV-seronegative. Sequencing input: PBMCs.

The CDR3 DNA follows: TGTGCCAGCAGCTTAGAGAGACTAGCGACCTACCAAGAGCAGTACTTC. Residues: CASSLERLATYQEQYF. The J gene is TRBJ2-7, the V gene TRBV7-2; 8 positions agree with TRBD2. The CDR3 totals 16 residues. J lost 7 bases, V lost 1 base, and 12 bases had no gene match. Germline CDR1 SGHTA, CDR2 FQGNSA.